The entry below describes one T cell receptor (beta chain). Its antigen is unidentified. The data were obtained in a study of Ad26.COV2.S vaccination and SARS-CoV-2 variants. Here immunoSEQ multiplex PCR was the method, and the copy in TCRdb shows in-frame clones only, minus some. The data show roughly 300,000 clones, approximately 86% seen once. Treatment defined: around 19 received Ad26.COV2.S at low or high dose, single or two shots; roughly five received placebo; per-sample allocation not given. The study sampled participants on day 63 after the first vaccine or placebo injection. Wuhan-strain spike was delivered by a replication-incompetent Ad26 vector. Study-wide results and limits: Substantial breadth in spike-specific CD8+ and CD4+ T cell responses was reportedly seen after vaccination. Analyses of TCR breadth and depth may have underestimated total T cell responses. Vaccine and placebo recipients had comparable breadth of non-spike TCRs.

The sample in question was peripheral blood, obtained in a trial of Ad26.COV2.S vaccine versus placebo. The source is a person between 18 and 60 years old who received the Ad26.COV2.S COVID-19 vaccine or a placebo.

CDR3 nucleotides: TGTGCCAGCAGCTTCGACCCGAACACTGAAGCTTTCTTT. Protein sequence: CASSFDPNTEAFF. The chain is built from TRBV5-6 and TRBJ1-1; no definite D call. The ends were cut back, 2 bases at V and 1 base at J, with 6 bases in the middle. The CDR3 consists of 13 residues. CDR1 is SGHDT and CDR2 is YYEEEE in the germline V gene.